This T cell receptor beta chain was retrieved from a study of Tregs in tolerant kidney transplant recipients (dated by TCRdb to about 2019). In the study overall: The study used TCRbeta sequencing to identify donor-specific regulatory T cells before combined kidney and bone marrow transplantation, then tracked those cells after transplant. In a few healthy controls, several methods of expanding Tregs specific for an allogeneic donor were compared by TCRbeta repertoire sequencing.

Unstimulated Tregs (CD4+CD25+CD127-), CD4+ non-Tregs (CD4+CD25-), CD4 and CD8 cells were FACS-sorted from thawed PBMCs. Blood from healthy controls was obtained either as purchased buffy coats or from healthy volunteers. Healthy control blood was separated into PBMCs by Ficoll density gradient and cryopreserved, and patient PBMCs were collected both before and after transplant. In regard to this clone: Its cognate antigen has yet to be identified. Base qualities are not at hand, and no much larger clone is one base apart.

General study outcomes and caveats: Because only a small number of patients were included, the study had limitations, and the results will need to be validated in larger populations as well as under other immunosuppression protocols. Although technical replication error seemed to be minimal, the question of biological reproducibility was not addressed directly. Expanding Tregs with activated donor B cells appeared to identify the most biologically relevant and donor-specific TCRbeta repertoire.

Genomic DNA was extracted from sorted cells with the QIAGEN DNeasy Blood and Tissue Kit for TCRbeta CDR3 sequencing. High-throughput TCRbeta CDR3 sequencing was carried out commercially through immunoSEQ, with PCR amplification with bias correction and internal controls included. The study's processing was this. A unique productive TCRbeta sequence was defined by the CDR3 nucleotide sequence when primers matched, and otherwise by the CDR3 amino acid sequence together with the Vbeta and Jbeta genes. To correct sorting error, sequences shared between sorted populations at a frequency ratio of 2:1 or less were removed; the rest were assigned to the higher population. Sequences were defined as donor-reactive when expanded at least 5-fold in CFSE-low cells versus unstimulated cells and present at a frequency of at least 0.01% in CFSE-low cells. Repertoire divergence was quantified by Jensen-Shannon divergence using the top 100 TCRbeta sequences ranked by frequency. For samples with multiple sequencing runs, sorting error was corrected in each run separately before the runs were combined. In its TCRdb copy, this immuneACCESS table keeps in-frame sequences only and misses some clones. Where compared with another copy, unresolved V genes explain less than half of these, and the others have no known cause. Clonal size and the V and J genes are those of that table, whereas D and trimming came from the DNA. For this sample the table gives 80,000 to 90,000 clones, of which just over 90% were detected only once. Roughly 5% of the sample goes to the ten largest clones.

The sequence was obtained from a human donor in good health. Sequenced: CD8+ T cells from blood.

The sequenced DNA is TGTGCCAGCAGCGTATTGGGGAACACTGAAGCTTTCTTT. Translated, this gives CASSVLGNTEAFF. The rearranged segments are TRBV9 and TRBJ1-1; the D gene lacks a confident call. The CDR3 runs 13 residues from the cysteine to the phenylalanine. Only CDR3 DNA remains: 39 bases, in frame from the first base. CDR1 and CDR2 are read off the germline V gene as SGDLS and YYNGEE. Trimming costs V 1 base and J 1 base, and their ends lie 5 bases apart. Supplemented by the reference TRBV9 and TRBJ1-1 proteins around the CDR3, the complete variable domain is DSGVTQTPKHLITATGQRVTLRCSPRSGDLSVYWYQQSLDQGLQFLIQYYNGEERAKGNILERFSAQQFPDLHSELNLSSLELGDSALYFCASSVLGNTEAFFGQGTRLTVV.